This TCR beta chain was documented in a study of neurological immune-mediated disorders. 5'RACE generated cDNA with 10-nucleotide random UMIs. TCRdb independently ran MiXCR on the 5' RACE reads; one entry per CDR3 protein. Among some 77,000 distinct CDR3 sequences, roughly 9% were seen once, and the ten largest hold 1.7%. V lost 6 bases, J lost 5 bases, and 13 bases lay in between. The CDR3 has 13 residues. Ten or more counts support this clonotype. The receptor comes from a man aged 45-65 years in good health. Sequencing was performed on PBMCs. The chain recombines TRBV12-3 or TRBV12-4 with TRBJ1-2; TRBD1 is a possible D gene (6 bases). The CDR3 spells CASSFTQGYGYTF. The CDR3 DNA is TGTGCCAGCAGCTTTACACAGGGTTATGGCTACACCTTC.